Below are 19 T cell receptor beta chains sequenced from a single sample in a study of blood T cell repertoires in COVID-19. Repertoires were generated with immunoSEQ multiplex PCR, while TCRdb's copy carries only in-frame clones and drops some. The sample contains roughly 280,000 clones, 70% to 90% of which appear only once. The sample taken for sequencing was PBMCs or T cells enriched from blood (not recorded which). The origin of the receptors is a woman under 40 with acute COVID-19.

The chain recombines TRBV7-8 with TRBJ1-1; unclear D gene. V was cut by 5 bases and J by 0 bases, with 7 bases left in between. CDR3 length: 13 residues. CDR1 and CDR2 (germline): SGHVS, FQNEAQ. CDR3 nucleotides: TGTGCCAGCAGCCCCCAGATGAACACTGAAGCTTTCTTT. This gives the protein CASSPQMNTEAFF. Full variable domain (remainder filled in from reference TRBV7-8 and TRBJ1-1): GAGVSQSPRYKVAKRGQDVALRCDPISGHVSLFWYQQALGQGPEFLTYFQNEAQLDKSGLPSDRFFAERPEGSVSTLKIQRTQQEDSAVYLCASSPQMNTEAFFGQGTRLTVV.

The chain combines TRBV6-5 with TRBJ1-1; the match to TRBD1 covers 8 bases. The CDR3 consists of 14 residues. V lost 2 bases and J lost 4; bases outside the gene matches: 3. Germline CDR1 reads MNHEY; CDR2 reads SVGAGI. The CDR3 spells CASSYRDRFTEAFF. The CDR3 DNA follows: TGTGCCAGCAGTTACCGGGACAGGTTCACTGAAGCTTTCTTT.

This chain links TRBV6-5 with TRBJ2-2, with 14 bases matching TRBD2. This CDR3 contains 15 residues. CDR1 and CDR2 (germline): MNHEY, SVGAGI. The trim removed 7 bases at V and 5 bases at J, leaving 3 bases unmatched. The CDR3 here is CASMGLAGVTGELFF. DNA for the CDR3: TGTGCCAGCATGGGACTAGCGGGAGTTACCGGGGAGCTGTTTTTT.

The CDR3 is CASSREGASYEQYF. The CDR3, as DNA: TGTGCCAGCAGCCGAGAAGGGGCCTCCTACGAGCAGTACTTC. This chain links TRBV5-6 with TRBJ2-7, with a tentative D call TRBD1 (5 bases). Trimming took 4 bases from V and 0 from J, leaving 11 bases between them. This CDR3 is 14 amino acids long. Germline values: CDR1 SGHDT, CDR2 YYEEEE.

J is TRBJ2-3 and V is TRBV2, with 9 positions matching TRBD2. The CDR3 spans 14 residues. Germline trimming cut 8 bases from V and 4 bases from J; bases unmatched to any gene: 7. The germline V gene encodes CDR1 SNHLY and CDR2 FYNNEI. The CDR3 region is CASYLSGSSDTQYF. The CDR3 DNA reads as TGTGCCAGCTACCTTAGCGGGAGTTCAGATACGCAGTATTTT. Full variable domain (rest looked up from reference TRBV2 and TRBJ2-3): EPEVTQTPSHQVTQMGQEVILRCVPISNHLYFYWYRQILGQKVEFLVSFYNNEISEKSEIFDDQFSVERPDGSNFTLKIRSTKLEDSAMYFCASYLSGSSDTQYFGPGTRLTVL.

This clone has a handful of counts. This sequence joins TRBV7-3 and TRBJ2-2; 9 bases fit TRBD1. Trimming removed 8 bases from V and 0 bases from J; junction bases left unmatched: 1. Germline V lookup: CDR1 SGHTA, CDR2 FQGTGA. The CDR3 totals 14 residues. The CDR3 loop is CASGTGSNTGELFF. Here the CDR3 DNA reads TGTGCCAGCGGGACAGGGTCGAACACCGGGGAGCTGTTTTTT.

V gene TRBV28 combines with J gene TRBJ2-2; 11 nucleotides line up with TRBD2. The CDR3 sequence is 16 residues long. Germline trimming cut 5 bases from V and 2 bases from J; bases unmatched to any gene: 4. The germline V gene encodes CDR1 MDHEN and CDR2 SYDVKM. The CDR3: CASSLGTSGNTGELFF. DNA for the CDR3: TGTGCCAGCAGTCTCGGGACTAGCGGAAACACCGGGGAGCTGTTTTTT.

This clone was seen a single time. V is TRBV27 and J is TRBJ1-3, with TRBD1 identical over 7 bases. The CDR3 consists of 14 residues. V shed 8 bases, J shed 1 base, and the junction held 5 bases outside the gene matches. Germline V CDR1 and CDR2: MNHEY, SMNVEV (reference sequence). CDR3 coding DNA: TGTGCCAGCGGGACAGAGCCATCTGGAAACACCATATATTTT. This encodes CASGTEPSGNTIYF.

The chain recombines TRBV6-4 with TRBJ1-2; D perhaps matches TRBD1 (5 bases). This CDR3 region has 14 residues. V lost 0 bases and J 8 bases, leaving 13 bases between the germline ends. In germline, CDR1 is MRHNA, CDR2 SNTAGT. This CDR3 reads CASSDSWGARGYTF. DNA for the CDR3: TGTGCCAGCAGTGACTCCTGGGGCGCGAGGGGCTACACCTTC.

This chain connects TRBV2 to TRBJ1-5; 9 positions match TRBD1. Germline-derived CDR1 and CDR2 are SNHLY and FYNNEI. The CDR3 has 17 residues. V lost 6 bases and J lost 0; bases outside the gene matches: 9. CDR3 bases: TGTGCCAGCAGCGTTTGGACAGGGGAGCATAGCAATCAGCCCCAGCATTTT. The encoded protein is CASSVWTGEHSNQPQHF.

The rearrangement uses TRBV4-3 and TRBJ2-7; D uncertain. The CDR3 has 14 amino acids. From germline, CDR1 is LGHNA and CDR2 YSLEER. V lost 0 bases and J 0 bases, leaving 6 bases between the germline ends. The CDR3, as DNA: TGCGCCAGCAGCCAAGATCCCCACTCCTACGAGCAGTACTTC. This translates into CASSQDPHSYEQYF.

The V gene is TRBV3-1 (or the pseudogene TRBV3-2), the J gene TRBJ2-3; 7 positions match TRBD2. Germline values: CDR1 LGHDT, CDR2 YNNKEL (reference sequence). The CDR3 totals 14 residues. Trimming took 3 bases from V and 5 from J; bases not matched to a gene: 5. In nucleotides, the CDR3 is TGTGCCAGCAGCCACGGACTAGGGGTAGATACGCAGTATTTT. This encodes CASSHGLGVDTQYF.

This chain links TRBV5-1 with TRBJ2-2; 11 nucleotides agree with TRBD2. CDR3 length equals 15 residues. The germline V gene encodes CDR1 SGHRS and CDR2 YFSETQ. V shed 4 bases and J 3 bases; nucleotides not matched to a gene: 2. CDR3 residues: CASSPGLADTGELFF. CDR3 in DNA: TGCGCCAGCAGCCCGGGACTAGCGGACACCGGGGAGCTGTTTTTT.

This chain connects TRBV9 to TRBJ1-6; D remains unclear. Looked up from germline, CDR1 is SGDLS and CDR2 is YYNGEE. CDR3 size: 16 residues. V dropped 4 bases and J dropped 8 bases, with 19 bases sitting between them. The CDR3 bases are TGTGCCAGCAGCCCCTTCGGCTCGACTGCGGATTCACCCCTCCACTTT. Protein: CASSPFGSTADSPLHF.

CDR3 DNA: TGTGCCACCAGCAGAGATTTCGGACAGGGAGGTGAAAAACTGTTTTTT. This sequence encodes CATSRDFGQGGEKLFF. V usage is TRBV15 and J usage is TRBJ1-4, with TRBD1 identical over 8 bases. CDR1 and CDR2 (germline): LNHNV, YYDKDF (reference sequence). V was clipped by 0 bases and J by 7 bases; unmatched bases: 7. The CDR3 runs to 16 residues.

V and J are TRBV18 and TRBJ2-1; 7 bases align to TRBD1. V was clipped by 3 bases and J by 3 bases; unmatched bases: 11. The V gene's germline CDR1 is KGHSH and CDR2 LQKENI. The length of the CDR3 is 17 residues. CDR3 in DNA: TGTGCCAGCTCACCGGGGGATGTGACAGGGAACTACAATGAGCAGTTCTTC. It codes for CASSPGDVTGNYNEQFF.

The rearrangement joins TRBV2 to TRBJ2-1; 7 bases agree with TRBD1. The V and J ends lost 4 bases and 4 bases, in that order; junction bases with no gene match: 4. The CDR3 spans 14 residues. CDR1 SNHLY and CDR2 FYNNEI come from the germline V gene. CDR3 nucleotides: TGTGCCAGCAGTGCCCCGGGACAGTACAATGAGCAGTTCTTC. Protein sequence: CASSAPGQYNEQFF.

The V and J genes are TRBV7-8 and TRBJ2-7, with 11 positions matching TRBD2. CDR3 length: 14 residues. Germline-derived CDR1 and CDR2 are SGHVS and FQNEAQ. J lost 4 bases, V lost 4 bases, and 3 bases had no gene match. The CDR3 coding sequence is TGTGCCAGCAGCTATAGCGGGAGGGGATACGAGCAGTACTTC. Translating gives CASSYSGRGYEQYF.

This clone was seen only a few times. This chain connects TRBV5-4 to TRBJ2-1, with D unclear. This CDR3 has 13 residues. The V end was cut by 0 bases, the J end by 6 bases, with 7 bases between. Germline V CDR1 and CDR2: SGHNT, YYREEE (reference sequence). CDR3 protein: CASSLESLNEQFF. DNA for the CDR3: TGTGCCAGCAGCTTGGAAAGCCTCAATGAGCAGTTCTTC.